In its sample, the clone carrying this TCR beta chain was seen a few times. This sample was included in a study of blood T cells in healthy people across ages. Combining a sample-barcoded 5' primer with a J-beta primer mix, a second PCR ran for roughly 7 to 11 cycles. TCRdb itself ran the 5' RACE reads through MiXCR, one entry per CDR3 protein. Of about 670,000 distinct CDR3 sequences listed, approximately 52% are singletons. V was cut by 7 bases and J by 0 bases, with 7 bases left in between. CDR3 length: 14 residues. The receptor was derived from an elderly woman in good health. The chain links TRBV12-3 or TRBV12-4 to TRBJ2-6; D gene uncertain. What was sequenced was blood. CDR3: CASNSDSGANVLTF. In DNA form, the CDR3 reads TGTGCCAGCAATTCAGACTCTGGGGCCAACGTCCTGACTTTC.